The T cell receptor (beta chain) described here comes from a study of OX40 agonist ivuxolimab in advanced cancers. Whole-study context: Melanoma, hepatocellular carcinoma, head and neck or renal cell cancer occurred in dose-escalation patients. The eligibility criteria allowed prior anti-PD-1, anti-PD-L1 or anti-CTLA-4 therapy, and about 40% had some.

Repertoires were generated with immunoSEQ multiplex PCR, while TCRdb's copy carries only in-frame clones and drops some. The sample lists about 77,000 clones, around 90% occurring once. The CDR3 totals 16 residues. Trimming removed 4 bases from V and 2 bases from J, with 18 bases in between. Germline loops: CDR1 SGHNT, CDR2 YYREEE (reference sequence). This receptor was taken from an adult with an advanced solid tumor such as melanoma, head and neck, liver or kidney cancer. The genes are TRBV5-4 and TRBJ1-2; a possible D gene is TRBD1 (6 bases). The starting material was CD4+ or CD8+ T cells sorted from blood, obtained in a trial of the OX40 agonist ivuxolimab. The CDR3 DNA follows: TGTGCCAGCAGCCCGGCGGGGGGCGCACGGAACTATGGCTACACCTTC. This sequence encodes CASSPAGGARNYGYTF.